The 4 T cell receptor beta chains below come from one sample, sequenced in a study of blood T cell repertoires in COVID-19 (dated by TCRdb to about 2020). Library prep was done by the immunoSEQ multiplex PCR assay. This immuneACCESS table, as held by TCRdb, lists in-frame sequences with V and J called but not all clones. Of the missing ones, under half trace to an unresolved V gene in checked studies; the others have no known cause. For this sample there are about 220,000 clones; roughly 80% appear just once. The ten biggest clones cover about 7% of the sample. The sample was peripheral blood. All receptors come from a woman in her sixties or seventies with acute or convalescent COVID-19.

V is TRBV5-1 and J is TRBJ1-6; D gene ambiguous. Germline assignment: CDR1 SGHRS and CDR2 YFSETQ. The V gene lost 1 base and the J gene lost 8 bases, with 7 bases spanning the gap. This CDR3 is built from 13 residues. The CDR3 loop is CASSLNTDSPLHF. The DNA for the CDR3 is TGCGCCAGCAGCTTGAATACTGATTCACCCCTCCACTTT.

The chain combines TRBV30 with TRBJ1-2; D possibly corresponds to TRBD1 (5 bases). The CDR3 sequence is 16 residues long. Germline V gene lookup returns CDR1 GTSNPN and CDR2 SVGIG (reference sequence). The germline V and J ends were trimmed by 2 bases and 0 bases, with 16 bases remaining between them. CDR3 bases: TGTGCCTGGAGTTCGCCGGGGGTCCTAGCTAACTATGGCTACACCTTC. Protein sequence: CAWSSPGVLANYGYTF.

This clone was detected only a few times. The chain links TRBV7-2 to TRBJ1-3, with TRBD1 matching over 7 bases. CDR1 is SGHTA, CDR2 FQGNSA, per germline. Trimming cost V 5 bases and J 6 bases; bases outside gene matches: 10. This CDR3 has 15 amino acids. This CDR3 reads CASSPGRQGANTIYF. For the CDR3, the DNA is TGTGCCAGCAGCCCGGGCCGACAGGGTGCAAACACCATATATTTT.

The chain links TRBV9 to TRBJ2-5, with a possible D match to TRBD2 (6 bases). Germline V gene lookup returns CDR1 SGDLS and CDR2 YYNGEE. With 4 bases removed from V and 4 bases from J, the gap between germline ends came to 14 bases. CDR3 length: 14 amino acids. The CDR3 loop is CASSLEGRGETQYF. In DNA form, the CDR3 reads TGTGCCAGCAGCCTAGAGGGGCGGGGAGAGACCCAGTACTTC.